These 18 T cell receptor beta chains came from one sample sequenced in a study of shared clonotypes between healthy human individuals. The data were produced by immunoSEQ multiplex PCR, yet TCRdb's version contains in-frame clones alone and is incomplete. The sample holds 2 million to 2.5 million clones; approximately 94% are singletons and the top ten take 0.1% to 0.15%. The sample taken for sequencing was naive CD4+ T cells sorted from blood. Noted subset: CD45RA+ positively selected. These receptors were obtained from a man aged 18 to 35 in good health.

The J gene is TRBJ2-2, the V gene TRBV5-1, with D hard to call. This CDR3 is 13 amino acids long. Germline loops: CDR1 SGHRS, CDR2 YFSETQ. Trimming removed 3 bases from V and 6 bases from J, with 9 bases in between. The CDR3 protein is CASSSQSPGELFF. The CDR3, as DNA: TGCGCCAGCAGCTCCCAATCCCCCGGGGAGCTGTTTTTT.

This chain uses TRBV15 with TRBJ2-5, with a tentative D call TRBD2 (7 bases). V was shortened by 5 bases and J by 5 bases, with 18 bases between the two germline ends. Germline lookup yields CDR1 LNHNV and CDR2 YYDKDF (reference sequence). The CDR3 totals 15 residues. Written as DNA, the CDR3 is TGTGCCACCAGCCCCTGGCGGGGGCAGTCGGAGACCCAGTACTTC. Residues: CATSPWRGQSETQYF.

This sequence joins TRBV10-2 and TRBJ2-2; 12 bases fit TRBD2. The V and J ends lost 4 bases and 10 bases, in that order; junction bases with no gene match: 10. The CDR3 sequence is 16 residues long. Germline CDR1 is WSHSY and CDR2 is SAAADI. CDR3 protein: CASSGGWTSGTSELFF. CDR3 sequence (DNA): TGCGCCAGCAGTGGCGGCTGGACTAGCGGGACATCGGAGCTGTTTTTT.

This chain links TRBV6-5 with TRBJ2-5, with a tentative D call TRBD2 (5 bases). V lost 0 bases, J lost 5 bases, and 13 bases lay in between. Per the germline V gene, CDR1 is MNHEY and CDR2 is SVGAGI. This CDR3 is 15 amino acids long. The DNA of the CDR3 is TGTGCCAGCAGTTACTCCGTTGTCGGGGTTGAGACCCAGTACTTC. Translated: CASSYSVVGVETQYF.

The genes are TRBV6-5 and TRBJ1-1, with D tentatively TRBD1 (5 bases). CDR1 and CDR2 (germline): MNHEY, SVGAGI. Trimming shortened V by 0 bases and J by 4 bases, and 12 bases separated the two germline ends. There are 15 residues in the CDR3. This chain's CDR3 is CASSYSAGGVTEAFF. As DNA, the CDR3 is TGTGCCAGCAGTTACTCGGCCGGGGGTGTCACTGAAGCTTTCTTT.

The chain is built from TRBV30 and TRBJ1-5; the match to TRBD1 covers 8 bases. Germline V CDR1 and CDR2: GTSNPN, SVGIG (reference sequence). Trimming at V came to 2 bases and at J to 8 bases, leaving 5 bases not matched to a gene. The CDR3 is 13 residues long. The CDR3 region is CAWSSGGDEPQHF. The CDR3 nucleotides read TGTGCCTGGAGTTCAGGGGGCGATGAGCCCCAGCATTTT.

The CDR3 nucleotides read TGTGCCAGTAGTCCCTCCGGGGGAGCTGGGGAAAAACTGTTTTTT. The encoded protein is CASSPSGGAGEKLFF. This chain connects TRBV19 to TRBJ1-4, with D possibly TRBD1 on 5 matching bases. CDR1 LNHDA and CDR2 SQIVND come from the germline V gene (reference sequence). The CDR3 totals 15 residues. Trimming left V 5 bases short and J 8 bases short, with 18 bases between.

This clone was observed a single time. V is TRBV5-4 and J is TRBJ2-4; either TRBD1 or TRBD2 may supply D (5 bases each). The CDR3 contains 16 residues. Germline lookup yields CDR1 SGHNT and CDR2 YYREEE (reference sequence). The ends were cut back, 3 bases at V and 4 bases at J, with 17 bases in the middle. CDR3 coding DNA: TGTGCCAGCAGCTCCGGTGGGACCCAGGGAAAAAACATTCAGTACTTC. Translating gives CASSSGGTQGKNIQYF.

Concerning this clone: At one end the junction does not follow the germline gene, possibly because of a read error. The J gene is TRBJ2-7, the V gene TRBV20-1; 7 bases agree with TRBD2. Germline-derived CDR1 and CDR2 are DFQATT and SNEGSKA (reference sequence). The CDR3 consists of 11 residues. The CDR3 DNA reads as TGCAGTGCCTATACTAGCGAGAAGATCAACTTC. This encodes CSAYTSEKINF.

The genes are TRBV30 and TRBJ1-6; D is possibly TRBD1 (6 bases). This CDR3 contains 15 residues. Germline CDR1 is GTSNPN and CDR2 is SVGIG (reference sequence). V lost 0 bases and J 7 bases, leaving 13 bases between the germline ends. The CDR3 DNA reads as TGTGCCTGGAGTGTACGTCAGGGGATCAATTCACCCCTCCACTTT. Translation: CAWSVRQGINSPLHF.

In regard to this clone: Other DNA variants within this sample encode the same CDR3. The V gene is TRBV19, the J gene TRBJ1-2; D perhaps matches TRBD1 (5 bases). V lost 1 base and J lost 5, with 8 bases in between. The CDR3 sequence is 13 residues long. The V gene's germline CDR1 is LNHDA and CDR2 SQIVND (reference sequence). CDR3 sequence: CASSIGQLYGYTF. The CDR3 nucleotides read TGTGCCAGTAGTATAGGACAGCTTTATGGCTACACCTTC.

This clone appeared a few times. This sequence joins TRBV5-1 and TRBJ1-1; the D is unclear. There are 14 residues in the CDR3. The germline gives CDR1 SGHRS, CDR2 YFSETQ. Deletions cut 4 bases from V and 2 bases from J, with 12 bases between. In DNA, the CDR3 is TGCGCCAGCAGCGCCCAAGGGCCTAACACTGAAGCTTTCTTT. This codes for CASSAQGPNTEAFF. The full variable domain, rest sourced from reference TRBV5-1 and TRBJ1-1, is KAGVTQTPRYLIKTRGQQVTLSCSPISGHRSVSWYQQTPGQGLQFLFEYFSETQRNKGNFPGRFSGRQFSNSRSEMNVSTLELGDSALYLCASSAQGPNTEAFFGQGTRLTVV.

The chain links TRBV10-2 to TRBJ2-1, with 11 bases matching TRBD2. The CDR3 contains 15 residues. CDR1 is WSHSY, CDR2 SAAADI, per germline. Germline trimming cut 6 bases from V and 4 bases from J; bases unmatched to any gene: 5. The chain's CDR3 is CASRASGGFYNEQFF. The CDR3 DNA reads as TGCGCCAGCAGAGCTAGCGGGGGGTTTTACAATGAGCAGTTCTTC.

The V and J genes are TRBV10-3 and TRBJ2-1, with D perhaps given as TRBD1 or TRBD2 (5 bases each). The CDR3 covers 14 residues. The germline V gene encodes CDR1 ENHRY and CDR2 SYGVKD. The V and J ends lost 6 bases and 10 bases respectively, with 19 bases between them. The CDR3 DNA sequence: TGTGCCATCAGCATTTCGACTAACAAGGGGGAGCAGTTCTTC. Translated: CAISISTNKGEQFF.

The gene calls are TRBV19 and TRBJ2-7; 8 bases match TRBD1. The CDR3 is 18 amino acids. J lost 4 bases, V lost 4 bases, and 18 bases had no gene match. Germline lookup yields CDR1 LNHDA and CDR2 SQIVND (reference sequence). For the CDR3, the DNA is TGTGCCAGTAGTAGAACGGGGAGAACAGGGGGTATCGTTTACGAGCAGTACTTC. Amino acid sequence: CASSRTGRTGGIVYEQYF.

The genes are TRBV6-5 and TRBJ2-7, with a tentative D call TRBD1 (5 bases). Trimming pared 3 bases from V and 0 bases from J, leaving 12 bases between. Per germline, CDR1 MNHEY and CDR2 SVGAGI. The CDR3 covers 15 residues. The DNA of the CDR3 is TGTGCCAGCAGTTATGGGGCGCCTCCCTCCTACGAGCAGTACTTC. Encoded protein: CASSYGAPPSYEQYF.

This rearrangement joins TRBV6-5 to TRBJ1-3; D remains unclear. Germline loops: CDR1 MNHEY, CDR2 SVGAGI. Trimming cost V 8 bases and J 2 bases, with 7 bases left between them. CDR3 length equals 12 residues. The CDR3 sequence: CASWGTGNTIYF. The CDR3 DNA follows: TGTGCCAGCTGGGGTACTGGAAACACCATATATTTT.

This chain connects TRBV9 to TRBJ2-3; D unresolved. Germline V gives CDR1 SGDLS, CDR2 YYNGEE. The V gene lost 4 bases and the J gene lost 5 bases, with 14 bases spanning the gap. CDR3 length equals 14 residues. The CDR3: CASSLELVGDTQYF. As DNA, the CDR3 is TGTGCCAGCAGCCTTGAGCTAGTTGGAGATACGCAGTATTTT.